Presented here are 22 T cell receptor beta chains from one specimen sequenced in a study of response to subunit inactivated influenza vaccine. Each CDR3 protein is one row after TCRdb ran MiXCR on the RT-PCR reads. Of roughly 670,000 distinct CDR3 sequences in the sample, approximately 15% are singletons; the top ten hold approximately 7.6%. The input for sequencing was PBMCs from blood, taken around 15 days before vaccination. The receptors were sampled from a man over 45 who received an inactivated influenza vaccine.

This clonotype was seen a few times. This rearrangement joins TRBV12-3 or TRBV12-4 to TRBJ2-7; D is uncertain. The CDR3 consists of 13 residues. Trimming took off 5 bases at V and 2 bases at J, with 10 bases between the two ends. This CDR3 reads CASSPRWTYEQYF. CDR3 nucleotide sequence: TGTGCCAGCAGTCCCCGGTGGACCTACGAGCAGTACTTC.

This clonotype was recorded a few times. The V gene is TRBV12-3 or TRBV12-4, the J gene TRBJ2-5; TRBD1 matches at 10 bases. J gave up 5 bases and V 5 bases, and 8 bases lay outside the gene matches. This CDR3 region has 15 residues. CDR3 coding DNA: TGTGCCAGCAGTCGACGACAGGGGGCTTGGGAGACCCAGTACTTC. Amino acids: CASSRRQGAWETQYF.

The genes are TRBV5-1 and TRBJ2-7, with D perhaps matching TRBD2 (5 bases). V was clipped by 0 bases and J by 5 bases, with 12 bases between them. Per germline, CDR1 SGHRS and CDR2 YFSETQ. The CDR3 has 14 amino acids. This chain's CDR3 is CASSLAPGTNEQYF. The CDR3 region has the DNA TGCGCCAGCAGCTTGGCTCCGGGAACGAACGAGCAGTACTTC.

This clonotype showed up many times. V usage is TRBV28 and J usage is TRBJ2-7; no reliable D call. V lost 1 base and J 1 base, leaving 14 bases between the germline ends. The CDR3 runs 16 residues. Germline V lookup: CDR1 MDHEN, CDR2 SYDVKM. The CDR3 sequence is CASSLFGNDGSYEQYF. CDR3 in DNA: TGTGCCAGCAGTTTATTTGGTAATGACGGTTCCTACGAGCAGTACTTC.

In this sample, this clonotype turned up a few times. V gene TRBV6-2 or TRBV6-3 combines with J gene TRBJ1-5; D call uncertain. This CDR3 contains 14 residues. Germline V lookup: CDR1 MNHEY, CDR2 SVGEGT. V was pared by 6 bases and J by 2 bases, with 11 bases between. In DNA form, the CDR3 reads TGTGCCAGCAGGAGGCTAGGTGGCAATCAGCCCCAGCATTTT. This codes for CASRRLGGNQPQHF.

The V gene is TRBV18, the J gene TRBJ2-3; 12 nucleotides line up with TRBD2. Germline V gene sequence: CDR1 KGHSH, CDR2 LQKENI. V shed 5 bases and J 5 bases; nucleotides not matched to a gene: 5. CDR3 length: 15 amino acids. The CDR3 protein is CASSTTSGRGDTQYF. The CDR3 nucleotides are TGTGCCAGCTCAACGACTAGCGGGAGAGGAGATACGCAGTATTTT.

About this clonotype itself: This sequence may be a read error, since a much larger clone differs from it by one base. The CDR3 carries no conserved terminal phenylalanine or tryptophan, so it likely arises from a read error. This chain links TRBV12-3 or TRBV12-4 with TRBJ1-2; 7 bases are shared with TRBD1. The length of the CDR3 is 13 residues. The V segment lost 4 bases and the J segment 7 bases; nucleotides outside the gene matches: 6. CDR3 region: CASSSSGGSGYTC. Written as DNA, the CDR3 is TGTGCCAGCAGTTCCTCAGGGGGATCTGGCTACACCTGC.

This chain uses TRBV5-6 with TRBJ2-1; 11 bases fit TRBD1. This CDR3 spans 16 amino acids. J was trimmed by 4 bases and V by 0 bases; bases with no gene match: 3. From germline, CDR1 is SGHDT and CDR2 YYEEEE. Written as DNA, the CDR3 is TGTGCCAGCAGCTTGGCGGACAGGGGGCAGTACAATGAGCAGTTCTTC. Translating it yields CASSLADRGQYNEQFF.

This clonotype was picked up a small number of times. This chain connects TRBV20-1 to TRBJ2-3; D could derive from TRBD1 or TRBD2 (6 bases each). The germline V and J ends were trimmed by 6 bases and 3 bases, with 25 bases remaining between them. Germline CDR1 is DFQATT and CDR2 is SNEGSKA (reference sequence). CDR3 length equals 17 residues. CDR3 sequence: CSATPRGRRKETDTQYF. The CDR3 nucleotides are TGCAGTGCCACCCCAAGGGGGAGGAGGAAAGAGACAGATACGCAGTATTTT.

The rearrangement uses TRBV7-9 and TRBJ2-2; D might be TRBD1 (6 bases). The CDR3 totals 15 residues. Per the germline V gene, CDR1 is SEHNR and CDR2 is FQNEAQ (reference sequence). Trimming removed 1 base from V and 2 bases from J, with 8 bases in between. The CDR3 DNA reads as TGTGCCAGCAGCTTAGGACAGGATAACACCGGGGAGCTGTTTTTT. It yields the protein CASSLGQDNTGELFF.

J is TRBJ2-3 and V is TRBV2; TRBD2 agrees at 7 bases. Losses at the gene ends were 6 bases for V and 2 bases for J; bases not matched to a gene: 5. This CDR3 is 14 amino acids long. CDR1 is SNHLY and CDR2 is FYNNEI in the germline V gene. CDR3 sequence (DNA): TGTGCCAGCAGGGGACTACAAGACACAGATACGCAGTATTTT. Encoded protein: CASRGLQDTDTQYF.

There are a few counts of this clonotype. The chain carries TRBV5-1 and TRBJ1-6; D is unclear. The CDR3 length is 13 residues. V lost 5 bases, J lost 5 bases, and 8 bases lay in between. The germline gives CDR1 SGHRS, CDR2 YFSETQ. The CDR3 is CASRQADNSPLHF. The DNA of the CDR3 is TGCGCCAGCAGACAAGCAGATAATTCACCCCTCCACTTT.

The V call is TRBV28, the J call TRBJ2-5; no clear D gene. This CDR3 spans 15 amino acids. Germline CDR1 and CDR2: MDHEN and SYDVKM. Trimming shortened V by 5 bases and J by 5 bases, and 18 bases separated the two germline ends. The CDR3: CASSDPLGVAETQYF. As DNA, the CDR3 is TGTGCCAGCAGTGATCCGCTCGGAGTAGCCGAGACCCAGTACTTC.

V gene TRBV20-1 combines with J gene TRBJ2-3, with D uncertain. Germline V gives CDR1 DFQATT, CDR2 SNEGSKA (reference sequence). The CDR3 sequence is 16 residues long. Deletions cut 1 base from V and 2 bases from J, with 16 bases between. CDR3 sequence: CSARVVLPTLTDTQYF. CDR3 sequence (DNA): TGCAGTGCTAGAGTGGTACTACCAACCCTCACAGATACGCAGTATTTT.

The chain joins TRBV4-2 to TRBJ1-1; no clear D gene. CDR1 is LGHNA, CDR2 YNFKEQ, per germline. Trimming shortened V by 4 bases and J by 1 base, and 16 bases separated the two germline ends. There are 16 residues in the CDR3. CDR3 region: CASSPERTRENTEAFF. The CDR3 DNA sequence: TGTGCCAGCAGCCCTGAAAGGACCCGAGAGAACACTGAAGCTTTCTTT.

This chain connects TRBV28 to TRBJ2-7; 8 bases line up with TRBD1. V was pared by 3 bases and J by 3 bases, with 13 bases of the junction left unmatched. The length of the CDR3 is 17 residues. Per germline, CDR1 MDHEN and CDR2 SYDVKM. For the CDR3, the DNA is TGTGCCAGCAGTTTCCTCCCAGGACAGGGAGATAACTACGAGCAGTACTTC. Its translation is CASSFLPGQGDNYEQYF.

This clonotype was picked up a small number of times. CDR3 nucleotide sequence: TGTGCCACCAGCAGAGCCGGCAGGGGTAGCACAGATACGCAGTATTTT. It yields the protein CATSRAGRGSTDTQYF. This chain links TRBV15 with TRBJ2-3, with D possibly TRBD1 on 6 matching bases. The germline V gene has CDR1 LNHNV and CDR2 YYDKDF (reference sequence). This CDR3 contains 16 residues. Deletions cut 1 base from V and 0 bases from J, with 11 bases between.

This clonotype was observed a handful of times. This rearrangement joins TRBV5-1 to TRBJ2-3; perhaps TRBD1 as D (6 bases). The CDR3 consists of 17 residues. Germline V lookup: CDR1 SGHRS, CDR2 YFSETQ. The V and J ends lost 4 bases and 1 base respectively, with 19 bases between them. The CDR3 here is CASSLLGQPGRTDTQYF. The CDR3 DNA is TGCGCCAGCAGCCTACTTGGACAGCCGGGTCGCACAGATACGCAGTATTTT.

In its sample, this clonotype was seen a few times. The rearrangement joins TRBV27 to TRBJ2-7; TRBD2 might be the D (5 bases). This CDR3 has 16 residues. Trimming left V 5 bases short and J 0 bases short, with 17 bases between. The germline gives CDR1 MNHEY, CDR2 SMNVEV (reference sequence). The CDR3 DNA follows: TGTGCCAGCAGTCCCTCGACTACCAGGAGCTCCTACGAGCAGTACTTC. Its protein is CASSPSTTRSSYEQYF.

This clonotype appeared once. The chain combines TRBV20-1 with TRBJ2-1, with D hard to call. The germline gives CDR1 DFQATT, CDR2 SNEGSKA (reference sequence). This CDR3 has 14 residues. The V end lost 4 bases, the J end lost 3 bases, and 13 bases lay between the germline ends. The CDR3 is CSAISGGNYNEQFF. The CDR3 DNA is TGCAGTGCTATTTCGGGTGGCAACTACAATGAGCAGTTCTTC.

This clonotype was seen ten or more times. The gene calls are TRBV6-5 and TRBJ1-3; D is perhaps TRBD1 (6 bases). CDR1 and CDR2 from the germline V gene are MNHEY and SVGAGI. V was trimmed by 0 bases and J by 3 bases, leaving 18 bases between them. There are 18 residues in the CDR3. The CDR3 region has the DNA TGTGCCAGCAGTTACTCTCCGGTCGGGGGGGCTGGTGGAAACACCATATATTTT. Its translation: CASSYSPVGGAGGNTIYF.

The rearrangement links TRBV20-1 to TRBJ2-6; D not certain. CDR3 length: 15 amino acids. V lost 3 bases to trimming and J lost 0 bases, with 9 bases between them. Germline V gene lookup returns CDR1 DFQATT and CDR2 SNEGSKA (reference sequence). Here the CDR3 reads CSARHGSSGANVLTF. The CDR3 coding sequence is TGCAGTGCTAGGCACGGTAGCTCTGGGGCCAACGTCCTGACTTTC.